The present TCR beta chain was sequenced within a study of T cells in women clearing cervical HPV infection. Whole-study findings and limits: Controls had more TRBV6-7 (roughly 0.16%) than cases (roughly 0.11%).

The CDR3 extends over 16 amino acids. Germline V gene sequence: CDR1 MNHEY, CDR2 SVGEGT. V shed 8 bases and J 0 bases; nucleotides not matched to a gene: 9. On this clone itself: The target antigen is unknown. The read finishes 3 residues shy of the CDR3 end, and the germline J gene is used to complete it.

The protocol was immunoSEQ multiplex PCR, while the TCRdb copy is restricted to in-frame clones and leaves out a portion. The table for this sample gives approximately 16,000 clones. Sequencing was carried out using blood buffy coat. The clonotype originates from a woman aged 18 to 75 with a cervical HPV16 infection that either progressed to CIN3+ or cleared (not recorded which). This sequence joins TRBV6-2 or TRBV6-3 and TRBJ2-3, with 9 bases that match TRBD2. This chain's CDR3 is CASSFGLAGSTDTQYF. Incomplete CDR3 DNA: TGTGCCAGCTCTTTCGGGCTAGCGGGGAGCACAGATACG.